Listed below are T cell receptor beta chains from one sample, sequenced in a study of vaccination effects on CD4 cells after COVID-19. These receptors lack a known antigen. The assay was immunoSEQ multiplex PCR, and TCRdb's table has in-frame clones only and misses some. The table shows tens of thousands of clones, with 73% occurring only once. This material consisted of CD4+ T cells from PBMCs cultured with HCoV-229E spike peptides, taken before COVID-19 vaccination. Every receptor here comes from a human donor who received a COVID-19 vaccine. The conserved cysteine and the conserved F or W are not part of the CDR3 here.

v_gene,CDR3aa
TRBV29-1,SVGGLLETQY
TRBV6-5,ASKSSASTDTQY
TRBV3-1/TRBV3-2,ASSQDLGVKGTQY
TRBV7-9,ASSLGVGSDNQPQH
TRBV10-3,AISVTGNTEAF
TRBV9,ASSVATSTGELF
TRBV7-9,ASSLGGRIMNTEAF
TRBV10-1,ASSEEQANIQY
TRBV9,ASSVGLGGVSSYEQY
TRBV19,ASNRGNSGNTIY
TRBV20-1,SASGDRGFAIENTQY
TRBV5-1,ASSISLAGGYNEQF
TRBV5-1,ASSLGQGITEAF
TRBV30,AWGWGQKGYT
TRBV19,ASSRAKRTDTQY
TRBV19,ASSPDTEAF
TRBV5-1,ASSEGTSGATDTQY
TRBV10-1,ASSDSTPLGGQETQY
TRBV2,ATPPVGAKNIQY
TRBV18,ASSRGLGAGEISGANVLT
TRBV7-6,ASSLVAAGQGGYEQY
TRBV5-6,ASSPGLQETQY
TRBV2,ASSEPRSGNTIY
TRBV29-1,SVGGSADRYSYEQY
TRBV4-1,ASSPGILGRSYNEQF
TRBV7-9,ASSLMGGQGASGEKLF
TRBV3-1/TRBV3-2,ASSQGVRVSDTQY
TRBV10-3,AIRESGVDEQF
TRBV19,ASTSGFAGANVLT
TRBV10-3,AISDPSKVYNEQF
TRBV30,AWSVRIRETQY
TRBV6-4,ASSVASTNNEQF
TRBV9,ASSVISSGATFPEQF
TRBV24-1,ATSDSGRFGQY
TRBV10-3,AIASTGDQETQY
TRBV6-5,ASSLRGGRREQF
TRBV6-5,ASRAYRGSNTEAF
TRBV6-5,ATRTGGAGDTEAF
TRBV5-4,ASGRGGWQETQY
TRBV6-6,ASSSDREYEQY
TRBV10-2,ASSNIEDTQY
TRBV5-1,ASSLDGPYEQY
TRBV7-8,ASSSRTGGGSPLH
TRBV4-1,ASSQEGQGGETQY
TRBV5-6,ASDRVAGYAEQY
TRBV2,AIHQGGETSGDQETQY
TRBV7-9,ASSLGSGRGQANYGYT
TRBV7-6,ASSLPTGRNRNEQF
TRBV7-2,ASRKLAGTFSHDTQY